This T cell receptor (beta chain) was retrieved from a study of T cell responses to AZD1222 COVID-19 vaccine (dated by TCRdb to about 2021). Study-wide context: AZD1222 recipients given second doses at about 4 weeks or at about 12 weeks were pooled, since spike-specific TCR depth and breadth were not found to differ between the two schedules. TCR sequencing covered 233 trial participants: nearly 210 given two doses of AZD1222 and approximately 26 given two doses of MenACWY control vaccine. Trial participants were enrolled by age into subgroups of 18-55, 56-69 and 70-plus years, and about 150, 27 and 61 TCR-sequenced participants, respectively, were included in these subgroups.

Regarding this clone: Its antigen remains unidentified. No base-level quality is on record; no much larger clone is a single base apart.

Overall results and qualifications from the work: Nearly half of unique spike-specific TCRs reportedly recognized epitopes outside regions mutated in the B.1.351 and B.1.1.7 variants. Participants were mostly white British, with more females than males. The authors suggested clonal diversity may have been underestimated. Because no day 14 peak-response samples were available, the repertoires could be characterized only after the peak T cell response. Conclusions about previously exposed vaccinees are limited because only a handful of AZD1222 recipients were SARS-CoV-2 seropositive at baseline. The whole spike protein was spanned by vaccine-associated CD4 TCRs, and dominant responses were seen in regions 160-218 and 743-854. In the small 56-69-year group, the increase in depth fell short of significance, most likely because of low power. A significant rise in spike-specific TCR breadth and depth was observed after two AZD1222 doses relative to day 0 and relative to MenACWY recipients.

The junction carries 9 bases between V and J, which are trimmed by 2 bases and 1 base respectively. Looking up the germline V gene (reference sequence) yields CDR1 SGHKS and CDR2 YYEKEE. The CDR3 runs 14 residues from the cysteine to the phenylalanine. Just the 42-base CDR3 DNA is kept, in frame starting at base 1. The CDR3 regions of human TCRbeta chains were analyzed by immunosequencing. The study's own analysis went as follows. Repertoire TCRs were checked for matches against a reference library of SARS-CoV-2-specific TCRs that had been generated using the MIRA antigen-specificity platform. Breadth was defined as the fraction of unique TCRs that were SARS-CoV-2-associated. Depth was defined as the fraction of total T cells that were SARS-CoV-2-associated. Using the MIRA data, each spike-specific TCR was assigned both to the spike region to which the TCR was reactive and to a CD4 or CD8 class. Log10-transformed breadth and depth values were compared by one-way ANOVA with Sidak's multiple comparisons tests. TCRdb mirrors the immuneACCESS table, restricted to in-frame sequences. Some clones are absent from its copies; in checked studies, under half trace to an unresolved V gene, and the reason for the others is unknown. V, J and clone size reflect that table, while D and trimming were determined from the DNA. The table for this sample lists approximately 80,000 clones; 75% to 90% of them were counted only once. The ten largest clones take up 4.5% to 6% of the sample.

The sample's time point label is to be understood as: baseline before first vaccination. Samples from vaccinated people were obtained from the UK trials COV001 and COV002, which included a single-blind randomized controlled phase 2/3 trial of AZD1222 (ChAdOx1 nCoV-19) in healthy adults. Trial participant PBMC samples were collected at day 0 and day 28 after the second dose for TCRbeta chain sequencing. The sequence came from an adult in good health. Recombination connected TRBV5-5 to TRBJ1-2, and perhaps TRBD1 as D gene, on 6 matching bases. The specimen was peripheral blood, collected on day 0 of AZD1222 vaccination. CDR3 loop: CASSFGRGNYGYTF. The base sequence is TGTGCCAGCAGCTTCGGCAGGGGTAACTATGGCTACACCTTC.